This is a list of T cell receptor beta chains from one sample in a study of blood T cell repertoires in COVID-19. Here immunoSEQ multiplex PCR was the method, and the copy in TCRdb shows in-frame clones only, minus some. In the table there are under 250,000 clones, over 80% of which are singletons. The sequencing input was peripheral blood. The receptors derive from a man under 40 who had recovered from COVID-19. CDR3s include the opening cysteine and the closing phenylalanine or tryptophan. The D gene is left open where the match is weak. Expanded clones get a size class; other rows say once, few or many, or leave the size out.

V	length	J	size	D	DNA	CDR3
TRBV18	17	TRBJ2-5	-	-	TGTGCCAGCTCACCCGAGGAGGAACCCTATGGGCAAGAGACCCAGTACTTC	CASSPEEEPYGQETQYF
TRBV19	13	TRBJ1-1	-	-	TGTGCCAGCAGGCGGGCCATGAACACTGAAGCTTTCTTT	CASRRAMNTEAFF
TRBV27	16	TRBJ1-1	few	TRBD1	TGTGCCAGCAGTTGGACAGGGCGGCCCGGTATCACTGAAGCTTTCTTT	CASSWTGRPGITEAFF
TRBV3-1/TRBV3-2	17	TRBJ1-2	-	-	TGTGCCAGCAGCCAATTTCGGGGTCAGATGACCCACTATGGCTACACCTTC	CASSQFRGQMTHYGYTF
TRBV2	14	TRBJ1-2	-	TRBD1	TGTGCCAGCAGTGGACAGGGTGGGAACTATGGCTACACCTTC	CASSGQGGNYGYTF
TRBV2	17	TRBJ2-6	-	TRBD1	TGTGCCAGCAGGCAACAGGGGCAGAGCTCTGGGGCCAACGTCCTGACTTTC	CASRQQGQSSGANVLTF
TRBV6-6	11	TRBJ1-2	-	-	TGTGCCAGCAGTTCGGCGGATGGCTACACCTTC	CASSSADGYTF
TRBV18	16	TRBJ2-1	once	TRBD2	TGTGCCAGCTCAGCTTTGGGGACTAGCGACAACAATGAGCAGTTCTTC	CASSALGTSDNNEQFF
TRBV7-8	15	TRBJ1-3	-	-	TGTGCCAGCAGCGCGGGACGGAGCTCTGGAAACACCATATATTTT	CASSAGRSSGNTIYF
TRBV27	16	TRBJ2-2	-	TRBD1	TGTGCCAGCAGTCACCAGGGACAGACGAACACCGGGGAGCTGTTTTTT	CASSHQGQTNTGELFF
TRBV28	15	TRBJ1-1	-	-	TGTGCCAGCACCGTAGCGGCCTTGACGAACACTGAAGCTTTCTTT	CASTVAALTNTEAFF
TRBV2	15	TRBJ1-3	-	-	TGTGCCAGCACTCAAGGGATAGGGAGTGGAAACACCATATATTTT	CASTQGIGSGNTIYF
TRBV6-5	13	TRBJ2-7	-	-	TGTGCCAGCAGGAGGGACAAGCACTACGAGCAGTACTTC	CASRRDKHYEQYF
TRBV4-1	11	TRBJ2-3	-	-	TGCGCCAGCAAGGGAGGAGATACGCAGTATTTT	CASKGGDTQYF
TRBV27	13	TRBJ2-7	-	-	TGTGCCAGCAGTTTATCGGGGGGAGGAGAGCAGTACTTC	CASSLSGGGEQYF
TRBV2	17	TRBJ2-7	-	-	TGTGCCAGCGCCCTATCCGCACTGAGACACCGAAGCTACGAGCAGTACTTC	CASALSALRHRSYEQYF
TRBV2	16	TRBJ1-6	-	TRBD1	TGTGCCAGCAAAACCCTCCGGACAGGGGAAAAGGGACCCCTCCACTTT	CASKTLRTGEKGPLHF
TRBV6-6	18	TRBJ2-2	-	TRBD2	TGTGCCAGCAGTCACAGAAGCGGGGGGGCCTCGAACACCGGGGAGCTGTTTTTT	CASSHRSGGASNTGELFF
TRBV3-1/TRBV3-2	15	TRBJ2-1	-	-	TGTGCCAGCAGCCAAGTACTTACCAGGGGCAATGAGCAGTTCTTC	CASSQVLTRGNEQFF
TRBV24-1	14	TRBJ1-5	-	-	TGTGCCACCAGTGAGGACAGTATTTATCAGCCCCAGCATTTT	CATSEDSIYQPQHF
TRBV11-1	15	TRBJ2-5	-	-	TGTGCCAGCAGCTTAGGAGCAGGTTACCAAGAGACCCAGTACTTC	CASSLGAGYQETQYF
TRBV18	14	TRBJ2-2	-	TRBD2	TGTGCCAGCTCGCCGCGCGGGGGTGACGGGGAGCTGTTTTTT	CASSPRGGDGELFF
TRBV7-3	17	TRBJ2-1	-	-	TGTGCCAGCAGCTTATGGGGCCCCGGGTCTGATTACAATGAGCAGTTCTTC	CASSLWGPGSDYNEQFF
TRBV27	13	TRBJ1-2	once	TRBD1	TGTGCCAGCACGACAGGGGGCGCCTATGGCTACACCTTC	CASTTGGAYGYTF
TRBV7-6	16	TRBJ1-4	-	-	TGTGCCAGCAGCTTACGGAGGTCCACAACTAATGAAAAACTGTTTTTT	CASSLRRSTTNEKLFF
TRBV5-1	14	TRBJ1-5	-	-	TGCGCCAGCAGCCCCCGTGCAGGGAATCAGCCCCAGCATTTT	CASSPRAGNQPQHF
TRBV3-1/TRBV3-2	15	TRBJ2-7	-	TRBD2	TGTGCCAGCAGCAGAAGACTAGCGGGGGGCTACGAGCAGTACTTC	CASSRRLAGGYEQYF
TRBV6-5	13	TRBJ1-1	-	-	TGTGCCAGCAGTCTGTACATGGAGGGTGAAGCTTTCTTT	CASSLYMEGEAFF
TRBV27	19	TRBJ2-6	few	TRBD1	TGTGCCAGCAGTTCGCCCTCCGGGACAGGGGTCCCTGGGGCCAACGTCCTGACTTTC	CASSSPSGTGVPGANVLTF
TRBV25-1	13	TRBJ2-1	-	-	TGTGCCAGCAGTACGAGACAGGCTAATGAGCAGTTCTTC	CASSTRQANEQFF
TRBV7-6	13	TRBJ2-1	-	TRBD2	TGTGCCAGCAGCTCAGGACTAGCGGGGGCCCTGTTCTTC	CASSSGLAGALFF
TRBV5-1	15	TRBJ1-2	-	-	TGCGCCAGCAGCCCCGGAGGAGGGACTGGGTATGGCTACACCTTC	CASSPGGGTGYGYTF
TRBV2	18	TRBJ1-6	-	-	TGTGCCAGCAGTGAACTATCGGTCGTGGGCTTAAATAATTCACCCCTCCACTTT	CASSELSVVGLNNSPLHF
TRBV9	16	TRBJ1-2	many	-	TGTGCCAGCAGCCCACCCATTTGGAATAGGAGCTATGGCTACACCTTC	CASSPPIWNRSYGYTF
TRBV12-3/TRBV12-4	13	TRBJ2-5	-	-	TGTGCCAGCAGTTTCACTAGATGGGAGACCCAGTACTTC	CASSFTRWETQYF
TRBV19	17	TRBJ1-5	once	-	TGTGCCAGTAGTTCAGATTCGATCGGGGTCCGCAATCAGCCCCAGCATTTT	CASSSDSIGVRNQPQHF
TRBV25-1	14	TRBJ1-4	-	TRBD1	TGTGCCAGCGGGGGACAGGCCACTAATGAAAAACTGTTTTTT	CASGGQATNEKLFF
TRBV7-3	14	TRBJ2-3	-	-	TGTGCCAGCAGCTTAGTCCCTAGCACAGATACGCAGTATTTT	CASSLVPSTDTQYF
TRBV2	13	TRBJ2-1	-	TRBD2	TGTGCCAGCAGTGACACTCTTGGGGGACTAGAGTTCTTC	CASSDTLGGLEFF
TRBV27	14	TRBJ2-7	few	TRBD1	TGTGCCAGCAGTAAAGGGGACAGCTCCTACGAGCAGTACTTC	CASSKGDSSYEQYF
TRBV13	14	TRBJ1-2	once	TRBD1	TGTGCCAGCACCCTGACAGGGCCTAACTATGGCTACACCTTC	CASTLTGPNYGYTF
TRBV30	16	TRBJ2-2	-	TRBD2	TGTGCCTGGAGGGAAAAGCGGGGGGCGAACACCGGGGAGCTGTTTTTT	CAWREKRGANTGELFF
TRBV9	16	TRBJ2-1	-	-	TGTGCCAGCAGCGTCACCGGAAGGGGCTCCTACAATGAGCAGTTCTTC	CASSVTGRGSYNEQFF
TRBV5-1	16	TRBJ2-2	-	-	TGCGCCAGCAGCTTGGGAGGCTCGGGTTTTACCGGGGAGCTGTTTTTT	CASSLGGSGFTGELFF
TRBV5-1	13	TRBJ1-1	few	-	TGCGCCAGCAGCTTCCTTGGTGAGACTGAAGCTTTCTTT	CASSFLGETEAFF
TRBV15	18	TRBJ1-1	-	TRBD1	TGTGCCACCAGCAACCCCGCCGGACAGGGGCCCCCTTGGGCTGAAGCTTTCTTT	CATSNPAGQGPPWAEAFF
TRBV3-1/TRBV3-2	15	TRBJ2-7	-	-	TGTGCCAGCAGCCCCGCTGGGGCCTCCTCCTACGAGCAGTACTTC	CASSPAGASSYEQYF
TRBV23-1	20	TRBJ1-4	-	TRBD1	TGCGCCAGCACTCACAAAAGGGGGCCCCACTTCACTGCAACTAATGAAAAACTGTTTTTT	CASTHKRGPHFTATNEKLFF
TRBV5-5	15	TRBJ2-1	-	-	TGTGCCAGCAGCTCCCCTAAGGGGGTGGGTAATGAGCAGTTCTTC	CASSSPKGVGNEQFF
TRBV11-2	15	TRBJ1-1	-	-	TGTGCCAGCAGCTTAAGGGGGGGCATGGGCACTGAAGCTTTCTTT	CASSLRGGMGTEAFF
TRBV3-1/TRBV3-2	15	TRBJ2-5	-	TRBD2	TGTGCCAGCAGCCCCGGACTAGCGGATCGGGAGACCCAGTACTTC	CASSPGLADRETQYF
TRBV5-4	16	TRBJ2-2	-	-	TGTGCCAGCAGCCAAAGAGAGCAGGGAGGAGCCGGGGAGCTGTTTTTT	CASSQREQGGAGELFF
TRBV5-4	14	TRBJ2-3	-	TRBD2	TGTGCCAGCAGCTTGACTAGCGAGGGAGATACGCAGTATTTT	CASSLTSEGDTQYF
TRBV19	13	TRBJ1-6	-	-	TGTGCCAGTAGTATAGGGGGCGATTCACCCCTCCACTTT	CASSIGGDSPLHF
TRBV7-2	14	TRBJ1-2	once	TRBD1	TGTGCCAGCAGACAATACCGGGACAGGGCATCCGTCACCTTC	CASRQYRDRASVTF